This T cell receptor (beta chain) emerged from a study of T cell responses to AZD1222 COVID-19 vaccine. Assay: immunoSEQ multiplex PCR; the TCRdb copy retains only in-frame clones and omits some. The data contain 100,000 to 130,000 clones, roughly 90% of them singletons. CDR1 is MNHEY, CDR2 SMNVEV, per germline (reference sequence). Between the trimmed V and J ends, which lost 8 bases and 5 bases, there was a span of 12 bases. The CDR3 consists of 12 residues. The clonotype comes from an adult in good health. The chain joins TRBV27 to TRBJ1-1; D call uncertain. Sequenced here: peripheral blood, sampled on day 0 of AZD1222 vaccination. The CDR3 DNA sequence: TGTGCCAGCGGGAGAGGTCGGACTGAAGCTTTCTTT. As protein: CASGRGRTEAFF.